The 18 T cell receptor beta chains given below trace back to one sample, sequenced in a study of CD4 and CD8 cells across lung adenocarcinoma regions. One entry per CDR3 protein results from TCRdb running MiXCR on the PCR reads. The table lists some 7,000 distinct CDR3 sequences, approximately 49% of them singletons. Material: CD8+ T cells from the center of a lung tumor. The source is a male donor with lung adenocarcinoma. The CD4 and CD8 labels of this study may be unreliable.

The gene calls are TRBV6-1 and TRBJ2-2; D remains ambiguous. This CDR3 has 15 residues. Trimming pared 7 bases from V and 13 bases from J, leaving 25 bases between. Germline V gives CDR1 MNHNS, CDR2 SASEGT. The CDR3 bases are TGTGCCAGCACCGTCCTGGCTGTGAGCACCGATGCGCTGTTTTTT. This translates into CASTVLAVSTDALFF.

This clonotype is medium-sized (0.01 to 0.1%). One base away lies a much larger clone, so this may be a sequencing read error. V usage is TRBV6-1 and J usage is TRBJ2-1; 11 bases map to TRBD2. TRBJ2-7 explains the end of the DNA better; the J call may be wrong. This CDR3 comprises 15 residues. In germline, CDR1 is MNHNS, CDR2 SASEGT. The CDR3 sequence: CASSELAGGVNEQYF. CDR3 coding DNA: TGTGCCAGCAGTGAACTAGCGGGAGGCGTCAATGAGCAGTACTTC.

This clonotype turned up a few times. J is TRBJ2-1 and V is TRBV6-4; the match to TRBD2 covers 9 bases. Near its end, the DNA agrees better with TRBJ2-7, so the J call may be wrong. Per germline, CDR1 MRHNA and CDR2 SNTAGT. CDR3 size: 15 residues. The CDR3, as DNA: TGTGCCAGCAGTGACGGGGCGGGAGGGCCCAACGAGCAGTACTTC. Translated: CASSDGAGGPNEQYF.

In its sample, this clonotype was seen a few times. The rearrangement joins TRBV6-1 to TRBJ2-7, with D possibly called TRBD1 or TRBD2 (5 bases each). CDR1 is MNHNS and CDR2 is SASEGT in the germline V gene. CDR3 length: 15 amino acids. V lost 1 base and J 0 bases, leaving 10 bases between the germline ends. CDR3 region: CASSEGDPSSYEQYF. The CDR3, as DNA: TGTGCCAGCAGTGAAGGGGACCCAAGCTCCTACGAGCAGTACTTC.

The chain links TRBV5-1 to TRBJ2-4; D assignment may be TRBD1 or TRBD2 (5 bases each). Germline V gene data show CDR1 as SGHRS and CDR2 as YFSETQ. V was pared by 2 bases and J by 13 bases, with 25 bases between. The length of the CDR3 is 16 residues. The CDR3 here is CASSLPGLGAKNTQYF. For the CDR3, the DNA is TGCGCCAGCAGCTTACCGGGGCTGGGCGCCAAAAACACGCAGTACTTC.

Of note for this clonotype: The junction does not match germline at one end; this may be a read error. The V gene is TRBV7-2, the J gene TRBJ1-2, with 7 bases aligning to TRBD1. The V gene's germline CDR1 is SGHTA and CDR2 FQGNSA. The CDR3 covers 14 residues. The CDR3 loop reads CASSLPGTEYGYIF. The CDR3, as DNA: TGTGCCAGCAGCTTACCAGGGACAGAGTATGGCTACATCTTC.

This clonotype was counted a few times. The chain employs TRBV11-2 and TRBJ2-3; 9 nucleotides align to TRBD2. CDR1 and CDR2 from the germline V gene are SGHAT and FQNNGV. With V trimmed by 2 bases and J by 9 bases, 6 bases remained unmatched. The CDR3 sequence is 14 residues long. DNA of the CDR3: TGTGCCAGCAGCTTAAGGCGGGAGGGCCACACGCAGTATTTT. It translates to CASSLRREGHTQYF.

The chain joins TRBV27 to TRBJ2-4; D remains ambiguous. The DNA end lines up better with TRBJ2-5; the J call may be wrong. The germline V gene encodes CDR1 MNHEY and CDR2 SMNVEV (reference sequence). The CDR3 is 13 residues long. CDR3 loop: CASSPRHQETQYF. The CDR3 DNA follows: TGTGCCAGCAGTCCAAGACACCAAGAGACCCAGTACTTC.

By proportion, this clonotype is large. The gene calls are TRBV27 and TRBJ2-1; 9 bases map to TRBD1. This CDR3 contains 15 residues. CDR1 and CDR2 (germline): MNHEY, SMNVEV (reference sequence). J lost 9 bases, V lost 5 bases, and 11 bases had no gene match. The CDR3 region has the DNA TGTGCCAGCAGTCCCTTAGGACAGGGGTACGGTGAGCAGTTCTTC. Its protein product is CASSPLGQGYGEQFF.

The chain employs TRBV6-1 and TRBJ2-1; TRBD2 is a possible D gene (5 bases). Germline assignment: CDR1 MNHNS and CDR2 SASEGT. This CDR3 has 15 amino acids. V lost 1 base and J 13 bases, leaving 20 bases between the germline ends. CDR3 region: CASSEEGVLQETQFF. CDR3 sequence (DNA): TGTGCCAGCAGTGAAGAGGGAGTGCTGCAAGAGACCCAGTTCTTC.

J is TRBJ2-5 and V is TRBV27; 9 bases agree with TRBD1. The J call may be incorrect, as the DNA end agrees better with TRBJ2-7. This CDR3 has 12 residues. Looked up from germline, CDR1 is MNHEY and CDR2 is SMNVEV (reference sequence). The CDR3 DNA sequence: TGTGCCAGCAGGGACAGGGGCTACGAGCAGTACTTC. Translating gives CASRDRGYEQYF.

The count of this clonotype is one. V is TRBV6-5 and J is TRBJ2-2; 7 nucleotides line up with TRBD2. Germline CDR1 reads MNHEY; CDR2 reads SVGAGI. Trimming took 2 bases from V and 6 from J; bases not matched to a gene: 6. The CDR3 is made up of 15 amino acids. For the CDR3, the DNA is TGTGCCAGCAGTTACCGGCGGGAGAAGCCCGGGGAGCTGTTTTTT. Protein product: CASSYRREKPGELFF.

The chain links TRBV27 to TRBJ2-5; tentatively, D is TRBD1 (5 bases). V lost 5 bases and J lost 11, with 18 bases in between. This CDR3 has 13 amino acids. CDR1 and CDR2 from the germline V gene are MNHEY and SMNVEV (reference sequence). The CDR3 DNA is TGTGCCAGCAGTGGCAGGGTCAAAGAGAAGCAGTACTTC. Protein: CASSGRVKEKQYF.

V usage is TRBV6-5 and J usage is TRBJ1-6, with D possibly being TRBD1 (6 bases). The CDR3 covers 14 residues. Trimming stripped 4 bases from V and 10 bases from J, with 14 bases between. Per germline, CDR1 MNHEY and CDR2 SVGAGI. DNA for the CDR3: TGTGCCAGCAGTTCCCTGACAGGTTCCTCACCCCTCCACTTT. It encodes CASSSLTGSSPLHF.

Ten or more counts support this clonotype. This chain connects TRBV6-1 to TRBJ2-1, with 7 nucleotides matching TRBD2. V gave up 2 bases and J gave up 0 bases; unmatched junction bases: 7. Germline V gives CDR1 MNHNS, CDR2 SASEGT. This CDR3 is built from 17 residues. The CDR3 DNA reads TGTGCCAGCAGTGAACGGGGCGGGGGTTACTCCTACAATGAGCAGTTCTTC. Translated: CASSERGGGYSYNEQFF.

V and J are TRBV10-3 and TRBJ2-3, with 13 bases identical to TRBD2. This CDR3 has 15 residues. The junction had 7 bases not matched to a gene; V was cut back by 10 bases and J by 3 bases. Germline assignment: CDR1 ENHRY and CDR2 SYGVKD. CDR3 nucleotides: TGTGCCACCCACGGGACTAGCGGGATGACAGATACGCAGTATTTT. It encodes CATHGTSGMTDTQYF.

This clonotype was recorded a few times. V is TRBV27 and J is TRBJ2-5; 10 bases match TRBD2. The CDR3 sequence is 16 residues long. Per the germline V gene, CDR1 is MNHEY and CDR2 is SMNVEV (reference sequence). J lost 7 bases, V lost 5 bases, and 13 bases had no gene match. CDR3 amino acids: CASSPRSGGPGRTQYF. The CDR3, as DNA: TGTGCCAGCAGTCCACGTAGCGGGGGGCCCGGTCGGACCCAGTACTTC.

The CDR3 nucleotides read TGTGCCAGCAGTCCCCCCCGATCGGGTCATACGCAGTATTTT. Translated, it gives CASSPPRSGHTQYF. The genes are TRBV27 and TRBJ2-3, with D unclear. The length of the CDR3 is 14 residues. Germline V lookup: CDR1 MNHEY, CDR2 SMNVEV (reference sequence). Trimming removed 5 bases from V and 7 bases from J, with 16 bases in between.